The present T cell receptor beta chain was sequenced within a study of T cells in Graves' hyperthyroidism and ophthalmopathy. Study-wide context: Upon initial diagnosis and before any treatment, peripheral blood was collected.

Germline values: CDR1 LGHDT, CDR2 YNNKEL (reference sequence). This CDR3 has 16 residues. Trimming shortened V by 0 bases and J by 8 bases, and 19 bases separated the two germline ends. It was RNA transcripts that yielded the amplified TCR beta CDR3 regions. The HTBI set primed first-round TCR CDR3 RT-PCR. In TCRdb, the multiplex PCR reads were re-called with MiXCR into one record per CDR3 protein. The data contain nearly 750,000 distinct CDR3 sequences, about a third of them singletons. This TCR came from a woman aged 40 to 50 with Graves' hyperthyroidism. Sequenced input: blood. The rearrangement links TRBV3-1 to TRBJ1-2; D is possibly TRBD1 (5 bases). The CDR3 loop is CASSQDVGTNMGGYTF. CDR3 coding DNA: TGTGCCAGCAGCCAAGATGTAGGGACCAACATGGGGGGCTACACCTTC.